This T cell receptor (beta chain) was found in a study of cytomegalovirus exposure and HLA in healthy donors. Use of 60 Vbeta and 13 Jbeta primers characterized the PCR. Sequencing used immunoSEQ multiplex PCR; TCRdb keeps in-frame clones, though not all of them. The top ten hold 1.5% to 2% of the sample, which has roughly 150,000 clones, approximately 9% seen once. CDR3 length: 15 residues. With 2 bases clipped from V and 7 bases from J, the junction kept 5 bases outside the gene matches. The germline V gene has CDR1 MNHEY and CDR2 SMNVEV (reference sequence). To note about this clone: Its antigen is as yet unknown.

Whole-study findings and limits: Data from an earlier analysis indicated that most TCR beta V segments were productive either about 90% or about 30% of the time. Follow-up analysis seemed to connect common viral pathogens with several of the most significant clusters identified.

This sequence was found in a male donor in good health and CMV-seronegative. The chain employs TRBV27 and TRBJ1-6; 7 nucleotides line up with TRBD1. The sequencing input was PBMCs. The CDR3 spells CASSLGSGGNSPLHF. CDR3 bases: TGTGCCAGCAGTTTAGGGTCAGGGGGAAATTCACCCCTCCACTTT.